One and the same sample provided the 8 T cell receptor beta chains below, sequenced in a study of T cell responses to AZD1222 COVID-19 vaccine. Clones were sequenced by immunoSEQ multiplex PCR, and TCRdb holds only the in-frame ones, with some missing. Of about 140,000 clones listed, roughly 92% were seen once; the top ten hold roughly 1.2%. Sequenced material: peripheral blood, taken 28 days after the second AZD1222 dose. These receptors were taken from an adult who received the AZD1222 COVID-19 vaccine.

The chain has TRBV5-1 and TRBJ2-3, with 7 bases identical to TRBD1. Germline CDR1 is SGHRS and CDR2 is YFSETQ. There are 16 residues in the CDR3. Trimming took 0 bases from V and 4 from J; bases not matched to a gene: 8. The CDR3 DNA follows: TGCGCCAGCAGCTTGGAGGGACAGCCCCTCTCAGATACGCAGTATTTT. It codes for CASSLEGQPLSDTQYF.

This chain joins TRBV27 and TRBJ2-1; D is possibly TRBD2 (5 bases). CDR3 length: 14 residues. Germline assignment: CDR1 MNHEY and CDR2 SMNVEV (reference sequence). The V end lost 5 bases, the J end lost 2 bases, and 10 bases lay between the germline ends. The CDR3: CASSPAGTYNEQFF. CDR3 nucleotides: TGTGCCAGCAGTCCCGCGGGCACCTACAATGAGCAGTTCTTC.

This chain connects TRBV28 to TRBJ1-4; D is unclear. The V end lost 6 bases, the J end lost 5 bases, and 19 bases lay between the germline ends. The CDR3 consists of 16 residues. In germline, CDR1 is MDHEN, CDR2 SYDVKM. In DNA, the CDR3 is TGTGCCAGCAGCCTAGGGTTACAGCACGCCAATGAAAAACTGTTTTTT. This encodes CASSLGLQHANEKLFF.

The chain couples TRBV6-5 to TRBJ1-1; unclear D gene. The CDR3 consists of 15 residues. Trimming left V 6 bases short and J 4 bases short, with 18 bases between. CDR1 MNHEY and CDR2 SVGAGI come from the germline V gene. For the CDR3, the DNA is TGTGCCAGCAGCCTAAGTATCAGTATTAGCACTGAAGCTTTCTTT. Protein product: CASSLSISISTEAFF.

This chain joins TRBV7-8 and TRBJ2-7; D is unclear. V lost 4 bases to trimming and J lost 9 bases, with 13 bases between them. The germline CDR1 and CDR2 sequences are SGHVS and FQNEAQ. The CDR3 consists of 12 residues. The CDR3 region is CASSSLLSWQYF. CDR3 DNA: TGTGCCAGCAGCTCACTCCTCAGCTGGCAGTACTTC.

The rearrangement joins TRBV11-3 to TRBJ2-2, with TRBD1 identical over 7 bases. With V trimmed by 6 bases and J by 2 bases, 6 bases remained unmatched. The CDR3 loop spans 15 amino acids. Germline-derived CDR1 and CDR2 are SGHNT and YENEEA. CDR3 nucleotides: TGTGCCAGCAGTCATAGACAGGGTAACACCGGGGAGCTGTTTTTT. Amino acid sequence: CASSHRQGNTGELFF.

V is TRBV4-2 and J is TRBJ2-1, with D hard to call. CDR1 is LGHNA and CDR2 is YNFKEQ in the germline V gene. V lost 3 bases, J lost 4 bases, and 13 bases lay in between. The CDR3 sequence is 15 residues long. CDR3 in amino acids: CASSQNPTLYNEQFF. CDR3 DNA sequence: TGTGCCAGCAGCCAGAACCCGACTCTATACAATGAGCAGTTCTTC.

The chain is built from TRBV7-8 and TRBJ1-3; 9 bases map to TRBD1. Germline V CDR1 and CDR2: SGHVS, FQNEAQ. The CDR3 has 16 residues. Trimming at V came to 6 bases and at J to 0 bases, leaving 6 bases not matched to a gene. CDR3 nucleotide sequence: TGTGCCAGCAGGCCCCCGGGACAGGGCTCTGGAAACACCATATATTTT. Translating it yields CASRPPGQGSGNTIYF.